This TCR beta chain was recorded in a study of response to subunit inactivated influenza vaccine. Germline lookup yields CDR1 MNHEY and CDR2 SVGEGT. This CDR3 comprises 15 residues. V shed 7 bases and J shed 3 bases, with 17 bases lying between them. In TCRdb, the RT-PCR reads were re-called with MiXCR into one record per CDR3 protein. This sample carries hundreds of thousands of distinct CDR3 sequences, less than 15% of them seen once, and the ten largest clones take less than 8.5%. A few counts support this clonotype. What it binds is unknown. Study findings and constraints: After each seasonal influenza vaccination, few new T cells are recruited, the authors suggested.

The receptor comes from a man aged 45-65 years who received an inactivated influenza vaccine. The sequenced sample was PBMCs from blood, obtained around 14 days before vaccination. The chain recombines TRBV6-2 or TRBV6-3 with TRBJ2-3; possibly TRBD2 for D (6 bases). This CDR3 reads CASKPWGDMTDTQYF. DNA for the CDR3: TGTGCCAGCAAGCCATGGGGGGATATGACAGATACGCAGTATTTT.